This T cell receptor (beta chain) was sequenced during a study of cytomegalovirus exposure and HLA in healthy donors. Study-level results: Per published accounts, TCR beta sequences correctly predicted the HLA-A and HLA-B alleles of most subjects.

A multiplex PCR was run with 60 Vbeta primers and 13 Jbeta primers. This table comes from immunoSEQ multiplex PCR, and its TCRdb copy is limited to in-frame clones, with some not included. The sample shows around 150,000 clones, 65% to 85% of them seen only once. This clone came up a few times. Antigen specificity is unknown. Whereas donors were nominally healthy upon sampling, unrecorded immune exposures were probable. This CDR3 has 14 residues. V was clipped by 6 bases and J by 5 bases, with 17 bases between them. Germline V lookup: CDR1 SGHRS, CDR2 YFSETQ. The J gene is TRBJ1-1, the V gene TRBV5-1; D is unresolved. The sequencing input was PBMCs. The sequence came from a woman aged 40 to 50 in good health and CMV-seropositive. CDR3 region: CASNIRFSGTEAFF. Written as DNA, the CDR3 is TGCGCCAGCAACATCAGGTTCTCGGGGACTGAAGCTTTCTTT.